This T cell receptor (beta chain) was captured in a study of regulatory T cells in long-lasting Graves disease (dated by TCRdb to the early 2020s). Regarding the complete study: Patients with newly diagnosed Graves' disease had been on antithyroid drugs for under 3 months. Patients with persistent Graves' disease were compared with patients with newly diagnosed Graves' disease using TCR sequencing and RNA sequencing of peripheral blood. The study was registered as a clinical trial and conducted in China. TCR sequencing covered 13 persistent and 20 newly diagnosed Graves' disease patients, 33 samples in total. The full study reports these points: The authors noted that the small sample size was a limitation that may lower accuracy. Only peripheral blood was studied, because thyroid tissue, the primary lesion, was inaccessible. Preferential use of TRBV28, TRBJ1-2 and TRBJ2-5 was observed in persistent disease, whereas TRBV20-1 and TRBJ2-1 were favored in newly diagnosed disease. More public clonotypes were shared among persistent patients (more than 2,500) than among newly diagnosed patients (more than 900). Persistent Graves' disease patients showed lower TCR Shannon entropy and fewer highly expanded clones than newly diagnosed patients, suggesting clonal expansion. Sequencing and analysis were limited to the TCR beta chain.

This clonotype was observed at least ten times. The antigen it recognizes is unknown. Base quality data are lacking; no much larger clone is found one base away. The library was generated by multiplex PCR. Reads for this sample came from an Illumina HiSeq 4000. TCR beta libraries were built with iRepertoire HTBI primers and Arm-PCR amplification of CDR3 regions. Before sequencing, the PCR products went through gel purification. The authors' pipeline ran thus. A total of some 60 TRBV and some 15 TRBJ segments were identified across samples and were used for gene usage analysis of CDR3 amino acid clonotypes. COPE and FqMerger were used to merge the filtered high-quality paired reads into contigs. Contigs were aligned with BLAST to IMGT TRBV, TRBD and TRBJ reference genes, and CDR3 was defined per IMGT. Any clonotype with a frequency above 0.1% was classified as a highly expanded clone. Repertoire diversity was measured by Shannon entropy, and V-J evenness by the Gini coefficient. Clonotypes shared by more than one individual were considered public. The public reads were quality trimmed at Q25 with fastp and then assembled into clones with MiXCR by TCRdb, keeping productive beta chains. Rows matching on CDR3 protein sequence are summarized as one entry with the most common DNA and genes. The V and J calls come from TCRdb's annotation, not from the publication. This sample is represented by some 250,000 distinct CDR3 sequences; 15% to 20% of them were singletons. About 14% of the sample comes from the top ten.

The CDR3 measures 16 amino acids from cysteine to phenylalanine. Only the CDR3 portion is preserved as DNA: 48 bases, with reading frame beginning at the first base. V is cut by 7 bases and J by 8 bases, and the space between the germline ends is 26 bases. CDR1 and CDR2 are read off the germline V gene (reference sequence) as MNHEY and SMNVEV. Taken with the paper, the label for time point translates to: newly diagnosed GD, antithyroid drugs for less than 3 months. RNA was extracted from PBMCs in TRIzol for both TCR sequencing and RNA sequencing. The diagnosis of Graves' disease followed American Thyroid Association guidelines. Patients for the study were recruited at an endocrinology department in Xi'an, China. Each patient gave 7 to 9.5 milliliters of peripheral blood, collected in an EDTA anticoagulant tube. Ficoll Paque Plus density gradient separation was used to isolate PBMCs, and no additional T cell sorting was done. An Agilent 2100 Bioanalyzer and agarose gel were used to check RNA quality, and a NanoDrop 2000 was used to measure RNA concentration.

These data were also reused for a study on T cells in Graves' hyperthyroidism and ophthalmopathy. The other study reports the following: Stable Graves' hyperthyroidism was defined as the absence of progression to ophthalmopathy over 18 months of follow-up. Hyperthyroidism patients were newly diagnosed, with disease duration under 2 months, and aged 18 to 65 years. Patients with uncontrolled infections, other autoimmune diseases, pregnancy or lactation were excluded. Diagnoses were established on the basis of clinical symptoms, serum thyroxine and TRAb, thyroid ultrasound, and orbital computed tomography. A first-round RT-PCR of the TCR CDR3 used the HTBI primer set with the Qiagen OneStep RT-PCR kit. Most expanded thyroid clonotypes (frequency above 0.001) were also found in blood, which suggests that blood repertoires may mirror thyroid immune responses. In cross-validation, a model built on a 13 V-J signature told ophthalmopathy apart from stable hyperthyroidism with approximately 90% sensitivity and roughly 81% specificity, and in testing the same model reached 80%/75%. During validation, the model predicted progression to ophthalmopathy a median of around 6 months ahead of onset, with around 70% sensitivity and around 72% specificity. A discovery cohort of approximately 100 patients, 43 with Graves' ophthalmopathy and roughly 59 with stable Graves' hyperthyroidism, was used to find distinguishing TCR V-J signatures. Prospective prediction of ophthalmopathy was tested in an independent validation cohort consisting of roughly 19 hyperthyroidism patients and some 15 patients who later progressed to ophthalmopathy. The 100 discovery patients were divided at random into training and test sets in a 7:3 ratio. In addition, the study compared T-cell repertoires in thyroid tissue and in blood from several Graves' hyperthyroidism patients. Following sampling, methimazole starting at 30 mg daily was given to hyperthyroidism patients, and high-dose intravenous methylprednisolone was given to ophthalmopathy patients. Libraries were constructed in a second round of multiplex PCR, after which size selection and purification were performed. Libraries were sequenced paired-end with 100 bp reads on an Illumina HiSeq2000. Raw data were processed with SOAPnuke, discarding reads with adapters, uncalled bases, mean Phred below 15, or no exact constant-primer or identifier match. High-quality paired reads were merged with COPE v1.2.5, and unique nucleotide sequences were defined as clonotypes. MiTCR v1.1 was used to align clonotypes to the IMGT TRBV, TRBD and TRBJ reference segments. Only V-J combinations with frequency above 0.0001, covering about 99% of repertoires, were analysed. The TCS score was defined as the ratio of F50 (clonal expansion) to E x V (chaos), calculated using BLOSUM62-based TCRdist between CDR3 peptides within each V-J. Welch's t-statistics and random forest reduced 500 to 650 V-J features to roughly 13, which were used in a naive Bayes classifier (R e1071). No statistical method was used to set the sample size in advance, and investigators knew the group allocation. The paper reports TCR Vbeta CDR3 sequencing of about 140 peripheral blood samples: some 44 ophthalmopathy, under 85 hyperthyroidism and around 17 progressor patients.

Rearrangement joined TRBV27 to TRBJ1-2, and TRBD1 may be the D gene, going by 5 matching bases. This receptor was obtained from a woman in her thirties with Graves disease. Donor details come from another sample of the same person, matched by shared clones. The sample here was peripheral blood mononuclear cells (PBMCs), taken at new diagnosis, from a patient treated with antithyroid drugs. In nucleotides, the sequence is TGTGCCAGCAATACGATACGGACAATCGGATATGAAGGCTACACCTTC. This gives the protein CASNTIRTIGYEGYTF.